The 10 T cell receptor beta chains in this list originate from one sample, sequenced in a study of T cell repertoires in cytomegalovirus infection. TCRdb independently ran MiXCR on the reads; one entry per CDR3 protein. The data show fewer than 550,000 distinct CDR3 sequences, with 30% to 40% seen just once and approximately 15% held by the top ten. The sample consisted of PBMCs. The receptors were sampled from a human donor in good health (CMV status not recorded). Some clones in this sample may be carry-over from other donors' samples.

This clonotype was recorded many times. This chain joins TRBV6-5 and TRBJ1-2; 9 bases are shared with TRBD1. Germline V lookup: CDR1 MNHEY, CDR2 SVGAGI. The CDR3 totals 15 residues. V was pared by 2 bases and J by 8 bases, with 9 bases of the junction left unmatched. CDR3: CASSYNVGQGEGYTF. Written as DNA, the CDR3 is TGTGCCAGCAGTTACAACGTGGGACAGGGTGAAGGCTACACCTTC.

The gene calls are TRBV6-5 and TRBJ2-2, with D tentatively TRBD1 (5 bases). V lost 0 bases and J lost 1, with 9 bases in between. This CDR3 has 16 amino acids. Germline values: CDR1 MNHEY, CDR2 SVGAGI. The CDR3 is CASSYSGAGNTGELFF. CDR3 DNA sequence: TGTGCCAGCAGTTACTCAGGGGCTGGGAACACCGGGGAGCTGTTTTTT.

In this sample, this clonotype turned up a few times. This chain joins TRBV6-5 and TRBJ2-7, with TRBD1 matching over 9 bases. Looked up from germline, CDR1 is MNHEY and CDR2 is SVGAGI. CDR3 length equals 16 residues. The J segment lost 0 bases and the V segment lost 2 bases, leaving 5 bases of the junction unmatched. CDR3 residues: CASSYTGTGSSYEQYF. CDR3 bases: TGTGCCAGCAGTTACACCGGGACAGGGAGCTCCTACGAGCAGTACTTC.

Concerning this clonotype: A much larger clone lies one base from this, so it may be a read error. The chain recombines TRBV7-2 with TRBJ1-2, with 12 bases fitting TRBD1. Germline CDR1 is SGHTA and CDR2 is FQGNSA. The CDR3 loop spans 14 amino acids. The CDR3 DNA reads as TGTGCCAGCAGCCCGGGACAGGGGGCGAGTGGCTCCACCTTC. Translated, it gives CASSPGQGASGSTF.

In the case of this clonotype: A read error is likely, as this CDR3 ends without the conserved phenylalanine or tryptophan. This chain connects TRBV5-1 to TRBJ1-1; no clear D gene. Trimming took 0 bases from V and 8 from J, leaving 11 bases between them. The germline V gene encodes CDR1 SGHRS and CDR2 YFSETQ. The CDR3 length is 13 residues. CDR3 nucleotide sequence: TGCGCCAGCAGCTTGGGGCAGGCCACCGAAGCTTTCTTG. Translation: CASSLGQATEAFL.

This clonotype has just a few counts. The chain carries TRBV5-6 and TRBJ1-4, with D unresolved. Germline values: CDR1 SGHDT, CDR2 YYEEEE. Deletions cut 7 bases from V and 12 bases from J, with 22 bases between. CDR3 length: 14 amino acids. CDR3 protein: CASASHPEGVELFF. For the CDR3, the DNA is TGTGCCAGCGCATCCCATCCCGAAGGTGTTGAACTGTTTTTT.

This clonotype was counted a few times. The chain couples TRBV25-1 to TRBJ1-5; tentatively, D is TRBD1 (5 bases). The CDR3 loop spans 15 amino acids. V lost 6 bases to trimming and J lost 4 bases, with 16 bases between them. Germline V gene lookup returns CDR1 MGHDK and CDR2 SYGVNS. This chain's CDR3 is CASSEPGLLNQPQHF. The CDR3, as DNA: TGTGCCAGCAGCGAACCGGGACTCCTAAATCAGCCCCAGCATTTT.

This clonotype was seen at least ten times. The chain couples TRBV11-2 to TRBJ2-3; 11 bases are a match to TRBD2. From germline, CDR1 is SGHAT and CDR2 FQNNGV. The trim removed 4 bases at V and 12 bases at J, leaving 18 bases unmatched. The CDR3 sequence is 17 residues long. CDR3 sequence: CASSSRLAGGATLLQYF. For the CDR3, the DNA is TGTGCCAGCAGCTCTAGGTTAGCGGGGGGGGCGACCCTCCTCCAGTATTTT.

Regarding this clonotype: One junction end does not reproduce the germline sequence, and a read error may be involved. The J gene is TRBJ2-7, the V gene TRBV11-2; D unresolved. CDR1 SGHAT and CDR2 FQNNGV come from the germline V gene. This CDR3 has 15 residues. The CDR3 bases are TGTGCCAGCAGCTTAGGAGAATTGACGGTGTACGCGCAGTACTTC. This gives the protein CASSLGELTVYAQYF.

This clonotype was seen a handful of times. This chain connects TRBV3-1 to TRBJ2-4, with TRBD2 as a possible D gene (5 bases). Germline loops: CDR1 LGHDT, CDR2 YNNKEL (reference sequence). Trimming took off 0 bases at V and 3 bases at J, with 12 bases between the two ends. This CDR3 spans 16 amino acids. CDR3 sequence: CASSQDFEGVKNIQYF. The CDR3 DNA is TGTGCCAGCAGCCAAGACTTCGAGGGCGTCAAAAACATTCAGTACTTC.